Here is one T cell receptor beta chain with its context. This entry belongs to a study of blood T cell repertoires in COVID-19. Across the study: Samples taken during acute and convalescent COVID-19 were collected in the United States, Italy and Spain.

Participants were aged about 18 to 89 years from more than 20 US areas. Libraries were prepared by immunoSEQ multiplex PCR; TCRdb keeps only in-frame clonotypes and omits some of them. The table includes 200,000 to 300,000 clones, about nine tenths detected once. The clonotype originates from a woman aged 18-29 years who had recovered from COVID-19. Sequenced material: PBMCs or T cells enriched from blood (not recorded which).

The CDR3 DNA reads as TGTGCCTGGAGAGGACTAGCGGGATTTTCTTACGAGCAGTACTTC. Protein: CAWRGLAGFSYEQYF. The V and J genes are TRBV30 and TRBJ2-7; TRBD2 matches at 12 bases. The CDR3 is 15 amino acids. Germline V gene lookup returns CDR1 GTSNPN and CDR2 SVGIG (reference sequence). The V gene end was trimmed by 3 bases and the J gene end by 4 bases; junction bases not matched to a gene: 7.